This T cell receptor (beta chain) appears in the sequencing data of a study of T cells after yellow fever vaccination (dated by TCRdb to between 2018 and 2021). A note on the overall study: The SMART-Seq v4 Ultra Low Input RNA kit was used to prepare libraries from fractions with low cell numbers. To follow T-cell clones before and after both primary and booster YFV17D yellow fever vaccination, bulk TCR alpha and beta repertoires underwent longitudinal sequencing. Two healthy male donors, one aged 18 to 30 and one aged 30 to 39 years, were included in the cohort. Blood samples were taken at several timepoints before and after primary and secondary immunization, and bulk PBMC replicates and cell subsets were isolated.

The treatment or condition label on this specimen signifies: live attenuated yellow fever vaccine strain. A standard Ficoll-Paque protocol was used to isolate PBMCs from peripheral blood. CD4 and CD8 T-cell fractions were isolated with Dynabeads CD4 and CD8 positive selection kits. TriZol was used to extract RNA from bulk PBMCs, from CD4 and CD8 fractions, and from dextramer-positive and dextramer-negative fractions. CDR1 MDHEN and CDR2 SYDVKM are derived from the germline V gene. Counted from cysteine to phenylalanine, this CDR3 has 15 amino acids. CDR3 DNA only is kept here, 45 bases in frame from base 1. At the junction V is shortened by 3 bases and J by 0 bases, with 9 bases in between. Sequencing used an Illumina NovaSeq 6000. TCR cDNA was synthesized by 5'RACE template switching, which introduced a universal primer site and unique molecular identifiers. Priming for cDNA synthesis came from both the TCR alpha and TCR beta constant segments. Library amplification used two PCR steps, and the second PCR step added sample barcodes and sequencing adapters. Sequencing of libraries was performed on Illumina HiSeq 2500 (2x100 bp) or NovaSeq (2x150 bp). In the source study's methods: MIGEC handled demultiplexing of reads and collapsing into UMI consensus sequences, while MiXCR performed V(D)J alignment. Vaccine-responding clonotypes were defined with edgeR using replicate PBMC samples, requiring FDR below 0.01 and a log2 fold change above 5 up to day 15. Each bulk clonotype received a CD4 or CD8 identity based on whether the sequenced CD4 or CD8 repertoire contained that clonotype at higher abundance. TCRdb trimmed the raw reads at Q25, called clones with MiXCR and kept productive beta chains. When rows share a CDR3 protein, they turn into one entry using the most common DNA and genes. The V and J calls shown here were made by TCRdb, not taken from the authors' results. This sample comprises some 99,000 distinct CDR3 sequences, about 5.8% of them detected only once. 35% to 45% of the sample is in the top ten clones.

Summary of the overall study and its limitations: Because abundant contaminating clonotypes from the bulk population could be contained in FACS-sorted repertoires, computational filtering was required. A small fraction of clonotypes appeared in both the CD4 and CD8 compartments, likely as a result of convergent recombination. The secondary T-cell response was found to be weaker but faster than the primary response, with a peak reached on day 5 rather than on day 15. After the booster, most of the clones that had expanded following primary vaccination were detected again (almost 98% of CD4 and 80% to 90% of CD8), which suggests that memory was broadly maintained. The study included only a couple of donors, which limits how far the findings can be generalized.

Notes on this clonotype: The antigen it binds to is not known. No qualities accompany the bases; no much larger clone lies one base away.

The rearranged chain carries TRBV28 and TRBJ1-5; no confident D gene assignment can be made. This specimen was CD8+ T cells sorted from PBMCs, taken 10 days after the yellow fever booster vaccination. The origin of this receptor is a man younger than 35 who received the YFV17D yellow fever vaccine. The CDR3 loop reads CASSFRSHSNQPQHF. Here is the DNA: TGTGCCAGCAGTTTCCGCAGTCATAGCAATCAGCCCCAGCATTTT. With the rest looked up from the reference TRBV28 and TRBJ1-5 genes rather than sequenced, the full variable domain is DVKVTQSSRYLVKRTGEKVFLECVQDMDHENMFWYRQDPGLGLRLIYFSYDVKMKEKGDIPEGYSVSREKKERFSLILESASTNQTSMYLCASSFRSHSNQPQHFGDGTRLSIL.